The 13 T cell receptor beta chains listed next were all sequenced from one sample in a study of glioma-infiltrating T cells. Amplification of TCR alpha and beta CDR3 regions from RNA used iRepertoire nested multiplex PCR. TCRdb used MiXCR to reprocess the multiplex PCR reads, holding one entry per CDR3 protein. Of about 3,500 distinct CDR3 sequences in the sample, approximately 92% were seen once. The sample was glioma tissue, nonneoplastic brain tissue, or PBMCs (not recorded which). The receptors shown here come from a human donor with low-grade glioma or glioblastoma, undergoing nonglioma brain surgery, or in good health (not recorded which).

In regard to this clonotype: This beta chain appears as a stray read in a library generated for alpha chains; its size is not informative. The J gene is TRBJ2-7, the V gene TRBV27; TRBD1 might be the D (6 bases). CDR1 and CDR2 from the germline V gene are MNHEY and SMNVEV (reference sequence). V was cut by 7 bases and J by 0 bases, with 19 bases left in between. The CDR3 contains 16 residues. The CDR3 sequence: CASTDDYRASSYEQYF. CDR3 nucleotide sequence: TGTGCCAGCACCGACGACTACAGGGCCAGCTCCTACGAGCAGTACTTC.

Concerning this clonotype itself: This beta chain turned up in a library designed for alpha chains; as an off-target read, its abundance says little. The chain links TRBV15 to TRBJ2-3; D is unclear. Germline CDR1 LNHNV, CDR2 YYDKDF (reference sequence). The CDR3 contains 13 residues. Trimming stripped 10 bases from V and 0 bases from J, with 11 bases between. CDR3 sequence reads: CASGDFSTDTQYF. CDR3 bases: TGTGCCAGCGGTGACTTCAGCACAGATACGCAGTATTTT.

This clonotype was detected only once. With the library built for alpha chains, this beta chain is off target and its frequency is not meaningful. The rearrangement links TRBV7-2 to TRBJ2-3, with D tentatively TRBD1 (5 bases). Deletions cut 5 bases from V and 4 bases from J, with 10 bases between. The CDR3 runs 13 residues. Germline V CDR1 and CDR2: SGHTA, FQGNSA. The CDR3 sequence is CASSPSGSDTQYF. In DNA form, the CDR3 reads TGTGCCAGCAGCCCCTCAGGGTCAGATACGCAGTATTTT.

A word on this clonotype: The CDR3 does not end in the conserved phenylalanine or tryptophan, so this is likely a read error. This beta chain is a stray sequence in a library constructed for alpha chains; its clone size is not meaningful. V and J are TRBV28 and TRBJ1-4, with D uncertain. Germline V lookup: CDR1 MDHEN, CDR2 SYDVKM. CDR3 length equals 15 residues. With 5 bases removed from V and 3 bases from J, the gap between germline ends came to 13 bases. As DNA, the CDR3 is TGTGCCAGCAGTCCCGCAGCTGCAGCTAATGAAAAACTGTTTCTT. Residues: CASSPAAAANEKLFL.

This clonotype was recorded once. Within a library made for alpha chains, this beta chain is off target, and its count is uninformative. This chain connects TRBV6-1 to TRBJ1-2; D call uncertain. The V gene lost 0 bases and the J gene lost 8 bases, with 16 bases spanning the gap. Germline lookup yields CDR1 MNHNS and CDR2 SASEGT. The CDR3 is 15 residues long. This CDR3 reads CASSEAGQAPYGYTF. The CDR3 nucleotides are TGTGCCAGCAGTGAAGCAGGGCAGGCGCCCTACGGCTACACCTTC.

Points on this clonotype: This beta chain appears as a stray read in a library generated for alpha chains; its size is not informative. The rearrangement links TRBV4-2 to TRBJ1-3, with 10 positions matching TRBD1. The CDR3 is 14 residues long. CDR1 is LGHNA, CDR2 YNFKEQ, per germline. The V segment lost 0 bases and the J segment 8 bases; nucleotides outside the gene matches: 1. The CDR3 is CASSQEDRGYTIYF. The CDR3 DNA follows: TGTGCCAGCAGCCAAGAGGACAGGGGGTACACCATATATTTT.

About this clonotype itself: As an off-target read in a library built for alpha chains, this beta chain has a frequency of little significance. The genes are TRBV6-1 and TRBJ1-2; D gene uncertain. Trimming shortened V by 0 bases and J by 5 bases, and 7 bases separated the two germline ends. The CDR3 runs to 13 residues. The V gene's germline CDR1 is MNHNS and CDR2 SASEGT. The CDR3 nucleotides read TGTGCCAGCAGTGAAGCGTCGGGGTATGGCTACACCTTC. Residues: CASSEASGYGYTF.

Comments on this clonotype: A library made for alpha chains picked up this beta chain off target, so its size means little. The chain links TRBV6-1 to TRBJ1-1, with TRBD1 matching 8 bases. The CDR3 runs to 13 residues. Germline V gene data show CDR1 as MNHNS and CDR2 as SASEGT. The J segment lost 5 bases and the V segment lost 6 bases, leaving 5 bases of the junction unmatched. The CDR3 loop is CASRTGVYTEAFF. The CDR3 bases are TGTGCCAGCAGGACAGGGGTGTATACTGAAGCTTTCTTT.

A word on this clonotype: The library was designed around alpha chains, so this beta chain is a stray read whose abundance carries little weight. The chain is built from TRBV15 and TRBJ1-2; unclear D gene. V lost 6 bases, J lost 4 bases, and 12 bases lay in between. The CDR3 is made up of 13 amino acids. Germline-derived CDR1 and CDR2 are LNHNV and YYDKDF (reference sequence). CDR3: CATSAGSSYGYTF. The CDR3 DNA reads TGTGCCACCAGTGCGGGAAGCAGCTATGGCTACACCTTC.

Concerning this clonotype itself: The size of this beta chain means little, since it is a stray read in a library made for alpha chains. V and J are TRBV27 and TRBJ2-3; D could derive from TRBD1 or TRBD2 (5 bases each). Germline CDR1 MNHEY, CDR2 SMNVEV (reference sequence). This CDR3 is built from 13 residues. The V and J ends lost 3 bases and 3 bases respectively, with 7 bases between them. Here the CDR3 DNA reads TGTGCCAGCAGTTTTGGGGGAACAGATACGCAGTATTTT. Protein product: CASSFGGTDTQYF.

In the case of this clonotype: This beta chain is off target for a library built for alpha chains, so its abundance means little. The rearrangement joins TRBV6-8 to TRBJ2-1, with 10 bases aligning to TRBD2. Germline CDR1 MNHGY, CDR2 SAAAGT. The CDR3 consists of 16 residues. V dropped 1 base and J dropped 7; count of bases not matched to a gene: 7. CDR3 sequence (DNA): TGTGCCAGCAGTTACTTGCCTAGCGGGAGAGGTAATGAGCAGTTCTTC. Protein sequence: CASSYLPSGRGNEQFF.

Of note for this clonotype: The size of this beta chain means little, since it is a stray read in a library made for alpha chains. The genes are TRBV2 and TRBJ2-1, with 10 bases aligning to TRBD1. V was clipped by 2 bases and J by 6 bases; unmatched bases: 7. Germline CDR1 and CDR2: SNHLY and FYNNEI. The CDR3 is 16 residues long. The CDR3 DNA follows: TGTGCCAGCAGTGAACTTCCCGGACAGGGGGGCAATGAGCAGTTCTTC. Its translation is CASSELPGQGGNEQFF.

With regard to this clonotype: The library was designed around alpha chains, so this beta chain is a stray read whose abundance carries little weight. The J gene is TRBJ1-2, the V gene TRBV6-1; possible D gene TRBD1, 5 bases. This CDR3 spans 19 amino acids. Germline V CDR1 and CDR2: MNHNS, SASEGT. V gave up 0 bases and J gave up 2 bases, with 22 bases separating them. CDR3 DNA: TGTGCCAGCAGTGAAGCCCCAAGTGAACGTGGGGCCTGGAACTATGGCTACACCTTC. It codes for CASSEAPSERGAWNYGYTF.